What follows are 31 T cell receptor beta chains derived from one specimen sequenced in a study of blood T cell repertoires in COVID-19. Clones were sequenced by immunoSEQ multiplex PCR, and TCRdb holds only the in-frame ones, with some missing. The top ten clones hold approximately 0.62% of a sample with roughly 200,000 clones, nearly 90% of them seen once. The sample taken for sequencing was peripheral blood. The receptors come from a man aged 50-60 years with acute or convalescent COVID-19.

The chain is built from TRBV6-5 and TRBJ1-1; D is possibly TRBD1 (6 bases). Trimming removed 5 bases at V and 2 bases at J, with 12 bases between. Per germline, CDR1 MNHEY and CDR2 SVGAGI. The CDR3 is 14 amino acids. The CDR3 loop reads CASSRGGVNTEAFF. The CDR3 DNA reads as TGTGCCAGCAGTAGGGGGGGCGTTAACACTGAAGCTTTCTTT.

This chain connects TRBV7-6 to TRBJ2-1; 8 bases map to TRBD2. The V gene's germline CDR1 is SGHVS and CDR2 FNYEAQ. V lost 1 base, J lost 4 bases, and 3 bases stayed unmatched. The length of the CDR3 is 15 residues. The CDR3 loop is CASSLGRGVYNEQFF. CDR3 DNA sequence: TGTGCCAGCAGCTTAGGGCGGGGGGTTTACAATGAGCAGTTCTTC.

The rearrangement links TRBV30 to TRBJ2-5; D is perhaps TRBD1 (5 bases). The CDR3 totals 12 residues. The V end lost 2 bases, the J end lost 2 bases, and 6 bases lay between the germline ends. Germline-derived CDR1 and CDR2 are GTSNPN and SVGIG (reference sequence). CDR3 residues: CAWSRQQETQYF. CDR3 nucleotides: TGTGCCTGGAGTCGACAGCAAGAGACCCAGTACTTC.

Turning to this clone: The junction departs from the called germline gene at one end, perhaps through a read error. The rearrangement joins TRBV7-7 to TRBJ2-2, with a possible D match to TRBD2 (6 bases). This CDR3 contains 21 residues. Germline assignment: CDR1 SSHAT and CDR2 FNYEAQ (reference sequence). As DNA, the CDR3 is TGTGCTAGCAGCGCCCGGGACTTCCCGTTGGGTTCCGGTCCGAACACCGGGGAGCTGTTTTTT. Protein sequence: CASSARDFPLGSGPNTGELFF.

The rearrangement uses TRBV6-1 and TRBJ1-5, with D unresolved. CDR1 MNHNS and CDR2 SASEGT come from the germline V gene. This CDR3 has 14 residues. Trimming cost V 0 bases and J 4 bases, with 7 bases left between them. The DNA of the CDR3 is TGTGCCAGCAGTGAAGCATGGAGTAATCAGCCCCAGCATTTT. It codes for CASSEAWSNQPQHF.

V is TRBV5-1 and J is TRBJ2-7, with D perhaps TRBD1 (5 bases). Trimming took 4 bases from V and 3 from J, leaving 17 bases between them. CDR1 and CDR2 (germline): SGHRS, YFSETQ. The CDR3 consists of 15 residues. The CDR3 loop is CASSDAGLTNYEQYF. CDR3 coding DNA: TGCGCCAGCAGCGATGCAGGGCTCACCAACTACGAGCAGTACTTC.

The gene calls are TRBV28 and TRBJ2-5; TRBD2 matches at 8 bases. With 5 bases clipped from V and 3 bases from J, the junction kept 5 bases outside the gene matches. This CDR3 is built from 14 residues. CDR1 MDHEN and CDR2 SYDVKM come from the germline V gene. CDR3: CASSNGGEKETQYF. CDR3 nucleotide sequence: TGTGCCAGCAGTAACGGGGGGGAAAAAGAGACCCAGTACTTC.

The V and J genes are TRBV19 and TRBJ1-5; D perhaps matches TRBD1 (6 bases). V lost 10 bases, J lost 4 bases, and 17 bases lay in between. CDR1 LNHDA and CDR2 SQIVND come from the germline V gene (reference sequence). The CDR3 runs 14 residues. CDR3 sequence reads: CATGQQGWNQPQHF. The CDR3 bases are TGTGCCACAGGACAGCAGGGATGGAATCAGCCCCAGCATTTT.

The chain is built from TRBV19 and TRBJ1-1; TRBD1 agrees at 8 bases. The germline V gene encodes CDR1 LNHDA and CDR2 SQIVND (reference sequence). Trimming took 8 bases from V and 8 from J; bases not matched to a gene: 10. The CDR3 has 13 amino acids. CDR3 sequence (DNA): TGTGCCAGTGGAACAGGGGGGGGAAGGGAAGCTTTCTTT. Protein product: CASGTGGGREAFF.

In nucleotides, the CDR3 is TGTGCCAGCAGCGTAGCACCTAGCGGGGCAGATACGCAGTATTTT. This codes for CASSVAPSGADTQYF. The chain combines TRBV9 with TRBJ2-3, with 9 positions matching TRBD2. J lost 4 bases, V lost 0 bases, and 3 bases had no gene match. Germline V CDR1 and CDR2: SGDLS, YYNGEE. The CDR3 has 15 amino acids.

The rearrangement joins TRBV25-1 to TRBJ2-3, with 12 bases fitting TRBD2. V lost 7 bases to trimming and J lost 3 bases; unmatched junction nucleotides: 8. Germline CDR1 MGHDK, CDR2 SYGVNS. This CDR3 is 16 amino acids long. CDR3 protein: CASTRTSGARTDTQYF. For the CDR3, the DNA is TGTGCCAGCACGCGGACTAGCGGGGCACGAACAGATACGCAGTATTTT.

This clone was counted once. CDR3 residues: CASSLAEGISGYTF. DNA for the CDR3: TGCGCCAGCAGCTTGGCTGAGGGAATAAGTGGCTACACCTTC. The chain carries TRBV5-1 and TRBJ1-2, with D unclear. CDR1 and CDR2 (germline): SGHRS, YFSETQ. Trimming stripped 0 bases from V and 7 bases from J, with 13 bases between. The CDR3 sequence is 14 residues long.

The V call is TRBV19, the J call TRBJ2-1; D is perhaps TRBD1 (5 bases). Germline CDR1 is LNHDA and CDR2 is SQIVND (reference sequence). V gave up 3 bases and J gave up 5 bases, with 14 bases separating them. There are 15 residues in the CDR3. The CDR3 loop is CASSMIGVKDNEQFF. As DNA, the CDR3 is TGTGCCAGTAGTATGATAGGGGTTAAAGACAATGAGCAGTTCTTC.

The V gene is TRBV5-4, the J gene TRBJ2-2, with D possibly matching TRBD1 (5 bases). V lost 1 base, J lost 2 bases, and 9 bases lay in between. The CDR3 runs to 15 residues. Germline-derived CDR1 and CDR2 are SGHNT and YYREEE (reference sequence). CDR3 residues: CASSLPQGNTGELFF. CDR3 nucleotide sequence: TGTGCCAGCAGCTTGCCCCAGGGAAACACCGGGGAGCTGTTTTTT.

The chain employs TRBV5-1 and TRBJ2-7; TRBD2 is a possible D gene (11 bases). Germline V gene lookup returns CDR1 SGHRS and CDR2 YFSETQ. V was shortened by 4 bases and J by 6 bases, with 32 bases between the two germline ends. The CDR3 totals 19 residues. The CDR3 DNA is TGCGCCAGCAGCACGGGACAGGGGCGCACTAGCGGGAGCGTACGCGAGCAGTACTTC. Translating it yields CASSTGQGRTSGSVREQYF.

V gene TRBV4-2 combines with J gene TRBJ1-3; the D is unclear. The CDR3 covers 16 residues. The germline V and J ends were trimmed by 6 bases and 7 bases, with 22 bases remaining between them. CDR1 is LGHNA and CDR2 is YNFKEQ in the germline V gene. This CDR3 is CASSLEVTALGNTIYF. DNA of the CDR3: TGTGCCAGCAGTCTAGAGGTAACAGCACTAGGGAACACCATATATTTT.

Only a few counts were recorded for this clone. Relative to the germline gene, one junction end is altered; a read error may explain this. The rearrangement joins TRBV27 to TRBJ1-2, with TRBD1 identical over 9 bases. The CDR3 contains 14 residues. CDR1 and CDR2 from the germline V gene are MNHEY and SMNVEV (reference sequence). The CDR3 protein is CASRLSGTGFGYTF. The CDR3 DNA is TGTGCCAGCAGGTTATCCGGGACAGGGTTTGGCTACACCTTC.

The rearrangement joins TRBV7-6 to TRBJ2-7; D is perhaps TRBD2 (5 bases). The length of the CDR3 is 13 residues. V gave up 3 bases and J gave up 7 bases, with 13 bases separating them. Germline CDR1 reads SGHVS; CDR2 reads FNYEAQ. The DNA of the CDR3 is TGTGCCAGCAGCTTTCTGAATACGGGGGAGCAGTACTTC. Translated, it gives CASSFLNTGEQYF.

The CDR3 sequence: CASSPGSFGSYEQYF. In nucleotides, the CDR3 is TGTGCCAGCTCACCGGGTAGCTTCGGGAGCTACGAGCAGTACTTC. The chain joins TRBV18 to TRBJ2-7, with D perhaps TRBD2 (6 bases). The CDR3 runs to 15 residues. Trimming cost V 3 bases and J 3 bases, with 15 bases left between them. CDR1 is KGHSH, CDR2 LQKENI, per germline.

For the CDR3, the DNA is TGTGCCAGCAGCCCCTTTCGGGGCACCGGGGAGCTGTTTTTT. Protein: CASSPFRGTGELFF. V and J are TRBV11-3 and TRBJ2-2; maybe TRBD2 (5 bases). The CDR3 has 14 amino acids. The ends were cut back, 5 bases at V and 4 bases at J, with 11 bases in the middle. CDR1 and CDR2 from the germline V gene are SGHNT and YENEEA.

The chain employs TRBV27 and TRBJ1-3, with TRBD1 matching 8 bases. V lost 8 bases to trimming and J lost 3 bases; unmatched junction nucleotides: 9. CDR3 size: 15 residues. Germline V gene lookup returns CDR1 MNHEY and CDR2 SMNVEV (reference sequence). This chain's CDR3 is CASQAGTGFGNTIYF. CDR3 coding DNA: TGTGCCAGCCAAGCCGGGACAGGATTTGGAAACACCATATATTTT.

This clone came up once. The V and J genes are TRBV4-1 and TRBJ1-4; possibly TRBD1 for D (5 bases). From germline, CDR1 is MGHRA and CDR2 YSYEKL. V lost 3 bases and J lost 8, with 13 bases in between. The CDR3 is made up of 14 amino acids. CDR3 in DNA: TGCGCCAGCAGCCAGGGGGGGGATTACGAAAAACTGTTTTTT. Residues: CASSQGGDYEKLFF.

The V call is TRBV5-1, the J call TRBJ1-3; D possibly corresponds to TRBD1 (6 bases). Trimming pared 2 bases from V and 4 bases from J, leaving 16 bases between. CDR1 is SGHRS, CDR2 YFSETQ, per germline. CDR3 length: 16 residues. CDR3 coding DNA: TGCGCCAGCAGCTTATTAACAGGGCTTGGCGGAAACACCATATATTTT. This translates into CASSLLTGLGGNTIYF.

The chain links TRBV6-2 or TRBV6-3 to TRBJ1-2, with 7 bases lining up with TRBD1. This CDR3 has 15 residues. Germline V gene data show CDR1 as MNHEY and CDR2 as SVGEGT. J was trimmed by 2 bases and V by 0 bases; bases with no gene match: 3. CDR3 region: CASSYSRDSNYGYTF. The CDR3 DNA follows: TGTGCCAGCAGTTACTCGAGGGACAGCAACTATGGCTACACCTTC.

The CDR3 loop is CASSIRDRSYNEQFF. CDR3 DNA sequence: TGTGCCAGCAGTATCCGGGACAGGTCCTACAATGAGCAGTTCTTC. The rearrangement uses TRBV27 and TRBJ2-1, with TRBD1 matching over 8 bases. In germline, CDR1 is MNHEY, CDR2 SMNVEV (reference sequence). The V and J ends lost 5 bases and 1 base, in that order; junction bases with no gene match: 4. The CDR3 has 15 amino acids.

This rearrangement joins TRBV6-1 to TRBJ1-6; no reliable D call. There are 16 residues in the CDR3. The germline V and J ends were trimmed by 2 bases and 10 bases, with 18 bases remaining between them. Germline CDR1 and CDR2: MNHNS and SASEGT. The CDR3 region is CASSETSDGVGSPLHF. CDR3 in DNA: TGTGCCAGCAGTGAAACGTCTGACGGGGTTGGATCACCCCTCCACTTT.

This clone was picked up a small number of times. The chain joins TRBV2 to TRBJ2-7, with D possibly matching TRBD2 (5 bases). V lost 0 bases and J 8 bases, leaving 11 bases between the germline ends. This CDR3 contains 13 residues. Germline V gives CDR1 SNHLY, CDR2 FYNNEI. In nucleotides, the CDR3 is TGTGCCAGCAGTGAAGCGCTTGGGAGACAGCAGTACTTC. Translating gives CASSEALGRQQYF.

The chain links TRBV11-3 to TRBJ2-1, with TRBD1 identical over 7 bases. The CDR3 has 15 residues. The V gene end was trimmed by 5 bases and the J gene end by 5 bases; junction bases not matched to a gene: 9. Germline assignment: CDR1 SGHNT and CDR2 YENEEA. CDR3 nucleotides: TGTGCCAGCAGCCATCGGGACAGTCCGCACAATGAGCAGTTCTTC. Translation gives CASSHRDSPHNEQFF.

The chain has TRBV9 and TRBJ2-3; 7 positions match TRBD2. Unmatched junction bases numbered 13, after V lost 0 bases and J lost 0 bases. CDR3 length: 19 amino acids. CDR1 and CDR2 (germline): SGDLS, YYNGEE. The CDR3 protein is CASSVARVWRGGSTDTQYF. The CDR3 bases are TGTGCCAGCAGCGTAGCTCGGGTTTGGCGGGGAGGGAGCACAGATACGCAGTATTTT. The full variable domain, with the rest looked up from reference TRBV9 and TRBJ2-3, is DSGVTQTPKHLITATGQRVTLRCSPRSGDLSVYWYQQSLDQGLQFLIQYYNGEERAKGNILERFSAQQFPDLHSELNLSSLELGDSALYFCASSVARVWRGGSTDTQYFGPGTRLTVL.

V gene TRBV4-1 combines with J gene TRBJ2-2, with 7 bases aligning to TRBD1. The J segment lost 5 bases and the V segment lost 3 bases, leaving 6 bases of the junction unmatched. The CDR3 totals 15 residues. Germline V gives CDR1 MGHRA, CDR2 YSYEKL. This CDR3 is CASSQGTAQTGELFF. DNA of the CDR3: TGCGCCAGCAGCCAGGGGACAGCACAAACCGGGGAGCTGTTTTTT.

The gene calls are TRBV5-8 and TRBJ2-6; TRBD1 agrees at 9 bases. Germline V gives CDR1 SGHTS, CDR2 YDEGEE. The CDR3 length is 17 residues. V trimming: 3 bases; J trimming: 3 bases; junction bases outside the gene matches: 7. The CDR3 DNA reads TGTGCCAGCAGCTATAGGACAGGGGTTTATGGGGCCAACGTCCTGACTTTC. It yields the protein CASSYRTGVYGANVLTF.